The source of this T cell receptor beta chain is a study of shared clonotypes between healthy human individuals (TCRdb year 2020). Regarding the study in general: The cohort comprised two women and a few men aged 18 to 49 years. Per donor, three plates each were used for CD4 naive and CD4 memory, two for CD8 naive, and one for CD8 memory. Blood TCR repertoires of a handful of healthy adults were deeply sequenced to estimate repertoire size and the extent of clonotype sharing between individuals. To increase sequencing depth and limit assay-specific biases, different laboratories used diverse techniques to prepare libraries and sequence TCR repertoires. Between about 0.94 and 8.9 billion PBMCs per donor were obtained by leukapheresis.

V and J are truncated by 2 bases and 2 bases respectively, leaving an intervening sequence of 14 bases. CDR3 length: 15 amino acids, cysteine to phenylalanine. Just CDR3 DNA is preserved here, 45 bases in frame from base 1. CDR1 SGDLS and CDR2 YYNGEE were looked up in the germline V gene. Healthy HIV-negative adults with no recently reported acute infections or vaccinations were included as donors. Only Caucasian adults living in Nashville, Tennessee, USA were represented among the donors. Magnetic negative selection was used to enrich CD4+ T cells, after which naive cells were positively selected on CD45RA and the negative fraction became the memory subset. After blood collection by leukapheresis, PBMCs were isolated using Ficoll-Histopaque density gradient centrifugation and then cryopreserved in the vapor phase of liquid nitrogen. Analytical flow cytometry was used to check the purity and quantity of every magnetically sorted T cell population. Genomic DNA was isolated from each sorted fraction and quantified by UV absorbance on a Nanodrop 2000c.

As regards this clone: It lacks a known antigen. Base-call qualities are not available, and no considerably larger clone is one nucleotide away.

Using the deep immunoSEQ assay, TCR CDR3 regions were amplified from genomic DNA by multiplex PCR. Genomic DNA extracted from each cell subset was distributed evenly over all wells of several immunoSEQ 96-well plates, and each plate served as one replicate. Each replicate PCR for sorted subsets received approximately 220 ng genomic DNA, equal to about 30,000 T cell genomes. Purified libraries were quantified with a Qubit 3.0 fluorometer, sized on a Bioanalyzer 2100, and re-quantified with the KAPA Library Quantification kit. Every immunoSEQ 96-well plate was sequenced on a separate single-read 150-cycle Illumina NextSeq 550 flow cell. The original methods were these. Because the immunoSEQ output held only junctional sequences and lacked quality scores, the filtering could not match the filtering applied to full-length reads. Sequences were annotated with PyIR, a Python wrapper for IgBLAST v1.9, using IMGT germline references to assign V/J genes and CDR3. Reads were filtered out if the reads had weak V/J assignments (E-value above 1e-6), no CDR3, stop codons, out-of-frame junctions, or ambiguous translated residues. V3J clonotypes were defined as sequences sharing the same inferred V gene, J gene, and CDR3 amino acid sequence. The percentage overlap between two repertoires was calculated by dividing the number of shared unique clonotypes by the size of the smaller repertoire. Repertoire richness was assessed with RTK rarefaction, the Chao1 estimator, and Recon v2.1 estimates of unobserved clonotypes. OLGA was used to compute generation probabilities for all TCRbeta clonotypes that the gDNA method yielded from a handful of donors. TCRdb re-hosts the immuneACCESS table, in-frame sequences only. Its copies lack some clones; in the studies checked, an unresolved V gene accounts for under half of them, and the cause for the rest is not known. The V and J calls and the clone size are those of that table, but D and trimming were determined from the DNA. The sample contains around 2.5 million clones, roughly 93% of them found a single time. Of the sample, 0.36% falls within the top ten clones.

Findings and caveats that apply to the study as a whole: Even with the large sequencing depth, rarefaction of the sorted-subset datasets indicated that sequencing was incomplete. Only blood was sampled, and tissue TCR repertoires likely differ from those in blood. Based on pairwise subsampling, the degree of clonotype sharing among donors was expected to be affected by sequencing depth. Compared with non-shared clonotypes, the clonotypes found in all four sorted-subset donors had higher generation probabilities. Larger estimated clonotype richness was generally found for naive subsets than for memory subsets. The small number of donors limited the genetic and exposure-history diversity represented. Sharing across a handful of donors was observed for around 5% of naive CD4, about 4% of naive CD8, roughly 2.4% of memory CD4, and less than 0.45% of memory CD8 clonotypes.

This receptor was identified in a man younger than 30 in good health. Some clones in this sample may be carry-over from other donors' samples. Specimen: naive CD4+ T cells from PBMCs. Reading the label with the study, this specimen's cell subset or site is: CD45RA+ positively selected. This sequence uses TRBV9 and TRBJ2-7, with the D gene not clear enough to name. The bases are TGTGCCAGCAGCGTCGAAGACAACCACCCCTACGAGCAGTACTTC. This is translated as CASSVEDNHPYEQYF.